This entry lists 17 T cell receptor beta chains sequenced from one sample in a study of T cells in Graves' hyperthyroidism and ophthalmopathy. Amplification of TCR beta CDR3 regions was performed using RNA transcripts as template. The HTBI set primed first-round TCR CDR3 RT-PCR. From the multiplex PCR reads, TCRdb called clonotypes with MiXCR, one entry per CDR3 protein. The sample consists of about 720,000 distinct CDR3 sequences, around 19% of them appearing once. Material for sequencing was blood. These TCRs come from a woman between 45 and 65 years old with Graves' hyperthyroidism that later progressed to Graves' ophthalmopathy.

Ten or more counts support this clonotype. The chain uses TRBV12-3 or TRBV12-4 and TRBJ2-7, with D possibly matching TRBD2 (6 bases). V lost 3 bases and J 2 bases, leaving 11 bases between the germline ends. CDR3 size: 14 residues. In nucleotides, the CDR3 is TGTGCCAGCAGTTTCCGACTAGAAGCCTACGAGCAGTACTTC. As protein: CASSFRLEAYEQYF.

The chain joins TRBV9 to TRBJ2-2; possible D gene TRBD2, 7 bases. The CDR3 spans 14 residues. V was trimmed by 0 bases and J by 6 bases, leaving 9 bases between them. Germline V gene sequence: CDR1 SGDLS, CDR2 YYNGEE. The CDR3: CASSVEGGAGELFF. CDR3 in DNA: TGTGCCAGCAGCGTAGAGGGGGGGGCCGGGGAGCTGTTTTTT.

The chain couples TRBV4-1 to TRBJ2-1, with D uncertain. This CDR3 contains 15 residues. V shed 2 bases and J shed 0 bases, with 8 bases lying between them. Germline V gene lookup returns CDR1 MGHRA and CDR2 YSYEKL. The CDR3 loop reads CASSQFLSSYNEQFF. CDR3 bases: TGCGCCAGCAGCCAATTCCTGAGCTCCTACAATGAGCAGTTCTTC.

The rearrangement links TRBV7-9 to TRBJ2-2; unclear D gene. The ends were cut back, 7 bases at V and 0 bases at J, with 21 bases in the middle. The germline gives CDR1 SEHNR, CDR2 FQNEAQ (reference sequence). The CDR3 loop spans 18 amino acids. CDR3 bases: TGTGCCAGCAACTCCGACCTCACACCGGCAGCGAACACCGGGGAGCTGTTTTTT. Residues: CASNSDLTPAANTGELFF.

This clonotype was counted only a few times. V is TRBV12-3 or TRBV12-4 and J is TRBJ2-5, with TRBD1 as a possible D gene (5 bases). The ends were cut back, 3 bases at V and 1 base at J, with 12 bases in the middle. The CDR3 contains 15 residues. As DNA, the CDR3 is TGTGCCAGCAGTTTTCGCCAGGGCTTCCAAGAGACCCAGTACTTC. Encoded protein: CASSFRQGFQETQYF.

In its sample, this clonotype was seen many times. J is TRBJ1-2 and V is TRBV6-1, with D unclear. Germline-derived CDR1 and CDR2 are MNHNS and SASEGT. The CDR3 runs 13 residues. V shed 5 bases and J shed 6 bases, with 13 bases lying between them. The CDR3 here is CASSPDSLNGYTF. The CDR3 bases are TGTGCCAGCAGTCCCGATAGCCTGAATGGCTACACCTTC.

This clonotype was counted many times. The chain uses TRBV3-1 and TRBJ2-2; maybe TRBD2 (5 bases). Per germline, CDR1 LGHDT and CDR2 YNNKEL (reference sequence). The V gene lost 0 bases and the J gene lost 3 bases, with 8 bases spanning the gap. The CDR3 runs to 15 residues. The CDR3 DNA sequence: TGTGCCAGCAGCCAAGAAACGCGGGACACCGGGGAGCTGTTTTTT. Translated, it gives CASSQETRDTGELFF.

The chain uses TRBV5-1 and TRBJ1-6, with TRBD1 matching 8 bases. Germline CDR1 and CDR2: SGHRS and YFSETQ. This CDR3 region has 18 residues. Trimming removed 0 bases from V and 4 bases from J; junction bases left unmatched: 9. CDR3 region: CASSLDGQGDYYNSPLHF. In nucleotides, the CDR3 is TGCGCCAGCAGCTTGGACGGACAGGGAGATTATTATAATTCACCCCTCCACTTT.

V gene TRBV20-1 combines with J gene TRBJ2-6; D gene ambiguous. CDR1 DFQATT and CDR2 SNEGSKA come from the germline V gene (reference sequence). The V end lost 6 bases, the J end lost 0 bases, and 3 bases lay between the germline ends. The CDR3 contains 12 residues. The DNA of the CDR3 is TGCAGTGCAGACTCTGGGGCCAACGTCCTGACTTTC. It is translated as CSADSGANVLTF.

At least ten counts were recorded for this clonotype. This chain uses TRBV20-1 with TRBJ2-3; weak D call: TRBD2 (6 bases). CDR1 is DFQATT and CDR2 is SNEGSKA in the germline V gene (reference sequence). The CDR3 is made up of 14 amino acids. V gave up 1 base and J gave up 3 bases, with 11 bases separating them. CDR3 sequence reads: CSARGGVGTDTQYF. The CDR3, as DNA: TGCAGTGCTAGAGGGGGGGTTGGTACAGATACGCAGTATTTT.

This clonotype showed up many times. The chain combines TRBV3-1 with TRBJ1-2, with D perhaps matching TRBD1 (6 bases). Germline values: CDR1 LGHDT, CDR2 YNNKEL (reference sequence). The CDR3 loop spans 14 amino acids. Trimming left V 1 base short and J 6 bases short, with 12 bases between. Written as DNA, the CDR3 is TGTGCCAGCAGCCAAGGCAGGGGCGTGGATGGCTACACCTTC. It codes for CASSQGRGVDGYTF.

This clonotype occurred a few times. The chain couples TRBV20-1 to TRBJ2-7; D might be TRBD1 (5 bases). In germline, CDR1 is DFQATT, CDR2 SNEGSKA (reference sequence). The length of the CDR3 is 13 residues. Trimming left V 2 bases short and J 6 bases short, with 14 bases between. CDR3 DNA: TGCAGTGCTAGACCCCGTGGGGCCGGCGAGCAGTACTTC. The encoded protein is CSARPRGAGEQYF.

This clonotype was observed many times. The chain combines TRBV5-1 with TRBJ2-1; unclear D gene. Looked up from germline, CDR1 is SGHRS and CDR2 is YFSETQ. Trimming left V 1 base short and J 3 bases short, with 5 bases between. The CDR3 sequence is 13 residues long. The CDR3 DNA follows: TGCGCCAGCAGCTTGTTCAACTACAATGAGCAGTTCTTC. Protein sequence: CASSLFNYNEQFF.

The V call is TRBV7-9, the J call TRBJ1-5; no clear D. The CDR3 spans 16 residues. Deletions cut 3 bases from V and 5 bases from J, with 17 bases between. Germline V CDR1 and CDR2: SEHNR, FQNEAQ (reference sequence). The CDR3 DNA follows: TGTGCCAGCAGCTTGGGAGTCGGAGCAACTCATCAGCCCCAGCATTTT. Translating it yields CASSLGVGATHQPQHF.

This clonotype has at least ten counts. In DNA, the CDR3 is TGTGCCAGCAGCCAGGCCGGGGGCGATGGAGAAAAACTGTTTTTT. Translating it yields CASSQAGGDGEKLFF. The chain employs TRBV3-1 and TRBJ1-4; weak D call: TRBD1 (6 bases). Germline loops: CDR1 LGHDT, CDR2 YNNKEL (reference sequence). The V gene lost 3 bases and the J gene lost 8 bases, with 16 bases spanning the gap. The CDR3 is made up of 15 amino acids.

This clonotype was counted many times. The chain carries TRBV11-2 and TRBJ2-1; no firm D call. The CDR3 is made up of 15 amino acids. Trimming left V 5 bases short and J 1 base short, with 12 bases between. Germline CDR1 is SGHAT and CDR2 is FQNNGV. The CDR3 bases are TGTGCCAGCAGCCCCTTGGTCGGGTCCTACAATGAGCAGTTCTTC. This sequence encodes CASSPLVGSYNEQFF.

This clonotype has a single count. The V call is TRBV18, the J call TRBJ1-1, with D perhaps matching TRBD1 (6 bases). Germline V gene sequence: CDR1 KGHSH, CDR2 LQKENI. CDR3 length: 13 amino acids. The V gene lost 6 bases and the J gene lost 3 bases, with 11 bases spanning the gap. CDR3 coding DNA: TGTGCCAGCTCCAACAAGGGGGACACTGAAGCTTTCTTT. Translated, it gives CASSNKGDTEAFF. The whole variable domain, filled in from reference TRBV18 and TRBJ1-1, reads NAGVMQNPRHLVRRRGQEARLRCSPMKGHSHVYWYRQLPEEGLKFMVYLQKENIIDESGMPKERFSAEFPKEGPSILRIQQVVRGDSAAYFCASSNKGDTEAFFGQGTRLTVV.